The TCR beta chain described here comes from a study of post-analysis software for immune sequencing data. Study results and caveats: Strong same-batch co-clustering of samples appeared with F measure clustering. Five or six TRBV segments were more frequent in patients than controls; TRBV5-6, TRBV5-1 and TRBV20-1 belonged to this group.

The V and J ends lost 4 bases and 6 bases respectively, with 13 bases between them. There are 12 residues in the CDR3. Germline CDR1 reads SQVTM; CDR2 reads ANQGSEA. Carried by the TCR beta cDNA libraries were unique molecular identifiers. TCRdb passed the PCR reads through MiXCR, listing each CDR3 protein once. The data contain hundreds of thousands of distinct CDR3 sequences, 44% of them singletons. The sample holds a few counts of this clonotype. Its antigen is unknown. This receptor was taken from a girl between 10 and 17 years old with multiple sclerosis. Sequencing input: blood. The chain employs TRBV29-1 and TRBJ2-7; the D gene could be TRBD1 or TRBD2 (5 bases each). CDR3 loop: CSVGAQGAEQYF. The CDR3 region has the DNA TGCAGCGTTGGGGCGCAGGGAGCCGAGCAGTACTTC.